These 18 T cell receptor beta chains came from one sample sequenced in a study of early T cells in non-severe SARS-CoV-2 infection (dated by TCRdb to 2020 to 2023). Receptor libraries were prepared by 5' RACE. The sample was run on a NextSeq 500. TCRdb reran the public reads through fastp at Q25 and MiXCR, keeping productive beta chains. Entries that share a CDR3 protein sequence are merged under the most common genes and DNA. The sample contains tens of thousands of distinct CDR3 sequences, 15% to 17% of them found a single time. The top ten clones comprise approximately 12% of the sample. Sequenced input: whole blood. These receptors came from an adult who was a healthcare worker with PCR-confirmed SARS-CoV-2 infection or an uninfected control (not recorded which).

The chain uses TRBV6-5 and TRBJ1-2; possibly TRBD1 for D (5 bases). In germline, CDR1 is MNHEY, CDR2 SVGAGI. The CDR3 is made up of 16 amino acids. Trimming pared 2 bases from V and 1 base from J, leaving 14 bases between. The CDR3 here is CASSYPLTAYNYGYTF. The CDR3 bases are TGTGCCAGCAGTTACCCCTTGACAGCTTATAACTATGGCTACACCTTC.

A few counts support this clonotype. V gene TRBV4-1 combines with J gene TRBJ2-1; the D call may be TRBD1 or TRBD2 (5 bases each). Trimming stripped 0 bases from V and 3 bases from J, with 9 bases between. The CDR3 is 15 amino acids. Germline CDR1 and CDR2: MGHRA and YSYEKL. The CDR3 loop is CASSQEWGSYNEQFF. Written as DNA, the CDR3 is TGCGCCAGCAGCCAAGAGTGGGGGAGCTACAATGAGCAGTTCTTC.

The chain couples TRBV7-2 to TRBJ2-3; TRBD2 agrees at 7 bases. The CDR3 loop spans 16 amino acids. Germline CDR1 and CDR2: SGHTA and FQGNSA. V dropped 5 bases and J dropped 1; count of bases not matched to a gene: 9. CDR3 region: CASSLQSAGGTDTQYF. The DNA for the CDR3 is TGTGCCAGCAGCCTCCAATCGGCGGGAGGCACAGATACGCAGTATTTT.

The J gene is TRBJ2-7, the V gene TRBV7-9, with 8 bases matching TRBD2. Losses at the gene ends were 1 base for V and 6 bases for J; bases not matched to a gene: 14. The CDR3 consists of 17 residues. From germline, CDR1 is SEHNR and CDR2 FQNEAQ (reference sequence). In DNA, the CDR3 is TGTGCCAGCAGCTTAGATGGTGGCGCGGGAGGAAGGAGCGAGCAGTACTTC. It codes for CASSLDGGAGGRSEQYF.

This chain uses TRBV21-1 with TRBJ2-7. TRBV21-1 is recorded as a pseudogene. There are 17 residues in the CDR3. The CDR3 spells CASSKDTDAEDSYEQYF. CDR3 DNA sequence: TGTGCCAGCAGCAAAGATACCGATGCAGAGGACTCCTACGAGCAGTACTTC.

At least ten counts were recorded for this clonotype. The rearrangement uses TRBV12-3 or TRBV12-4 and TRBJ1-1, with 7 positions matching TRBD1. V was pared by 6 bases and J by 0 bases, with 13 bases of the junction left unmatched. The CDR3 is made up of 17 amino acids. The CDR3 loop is CASSMGTAEIMNTEAFF. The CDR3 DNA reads TGTGCCAGCAGCATGGGGACAGCTGAAATCATGAACACTGAAGCTTTCTTT.

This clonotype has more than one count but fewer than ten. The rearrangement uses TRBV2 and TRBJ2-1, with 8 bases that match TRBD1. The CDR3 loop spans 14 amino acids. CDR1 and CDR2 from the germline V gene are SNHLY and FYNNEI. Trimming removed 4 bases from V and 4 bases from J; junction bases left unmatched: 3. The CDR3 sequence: CASSAWTGYNEQFF. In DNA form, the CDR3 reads TGTGCCAGCAGTGCGTGGACAGGGTACAATGAGCAGTTCTTC.

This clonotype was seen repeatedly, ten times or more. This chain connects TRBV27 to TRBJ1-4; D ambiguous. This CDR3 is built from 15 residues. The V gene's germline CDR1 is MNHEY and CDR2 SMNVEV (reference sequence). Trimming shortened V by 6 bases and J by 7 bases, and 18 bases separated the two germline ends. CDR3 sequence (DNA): TGTGCCAGCAGCTTAGGTGACGGAAGGAGTGAAAAACTGTTTTTT. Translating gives CASSLGDGRSEKLFF.

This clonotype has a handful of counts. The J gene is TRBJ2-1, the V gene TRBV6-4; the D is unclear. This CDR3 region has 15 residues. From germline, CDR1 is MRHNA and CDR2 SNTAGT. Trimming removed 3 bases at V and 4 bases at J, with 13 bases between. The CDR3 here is CASSEAATTYNEQFF. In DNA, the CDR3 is TGTGCCAGCAGTGAGGCCGCCACGACTTACAATGAGCAGTTCTTC.

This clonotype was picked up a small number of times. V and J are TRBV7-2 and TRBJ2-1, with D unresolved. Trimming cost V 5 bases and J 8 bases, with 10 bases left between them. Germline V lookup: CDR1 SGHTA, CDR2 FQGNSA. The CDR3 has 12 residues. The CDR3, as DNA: TGTGCCAGCAGCCTTAGCATTCATGAGCAGTTCTTC. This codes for CASSLSIHEQFF.

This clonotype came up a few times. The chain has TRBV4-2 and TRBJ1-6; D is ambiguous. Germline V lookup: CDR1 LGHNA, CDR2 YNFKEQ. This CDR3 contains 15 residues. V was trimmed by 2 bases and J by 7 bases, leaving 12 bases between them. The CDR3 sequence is CASSQYRTTNSPLHF. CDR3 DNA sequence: TGTGCCAGCAGCCAATACCGCACGACAAATTCACCCCTCCACTTT.

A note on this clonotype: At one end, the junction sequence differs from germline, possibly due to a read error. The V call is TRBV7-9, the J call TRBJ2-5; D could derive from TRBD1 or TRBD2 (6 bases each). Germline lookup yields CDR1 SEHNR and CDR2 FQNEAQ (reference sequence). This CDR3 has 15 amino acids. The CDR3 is CANSLGGTSQETQYF. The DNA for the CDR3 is TGTGCCAACAGCTTAGGGGGGACATCCCAAGAGACCCAGTACTTC. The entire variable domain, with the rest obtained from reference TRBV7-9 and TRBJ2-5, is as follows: DTGVSQNPRHKITKRGQNVTFRCDPISEHNRLYWYRQTLGQGPEFLTYFQNEAQLEKSRLLSDRFSAERPKGSFSTLEIQRTEQGDSAMYLCANSLGGTSQETQYFGPGTRLLVL.

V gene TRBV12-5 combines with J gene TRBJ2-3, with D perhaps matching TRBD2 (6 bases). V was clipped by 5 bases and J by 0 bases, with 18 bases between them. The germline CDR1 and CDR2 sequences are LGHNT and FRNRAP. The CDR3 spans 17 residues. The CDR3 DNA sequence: TGTGCTAGTGGTACTAGCTCCTACAGCGGGAGCACAGATACGCAGTATTTT. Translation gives CASGTSSYSGSTDTQYF.

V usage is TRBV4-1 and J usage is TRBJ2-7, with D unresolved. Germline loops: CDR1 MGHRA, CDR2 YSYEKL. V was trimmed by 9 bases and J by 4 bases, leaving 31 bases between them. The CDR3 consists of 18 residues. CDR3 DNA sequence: TGCGCCAGTCGACCCCCAAACCCCCCACTAAGTCCCCGTTACGAGCAGTACTTC. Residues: CASRPPNPPLSPRYEQYF.

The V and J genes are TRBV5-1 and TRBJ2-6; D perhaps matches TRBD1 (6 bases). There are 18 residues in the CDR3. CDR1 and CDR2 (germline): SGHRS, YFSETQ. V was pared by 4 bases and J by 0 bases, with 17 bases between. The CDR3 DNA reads TGCGCCAGCAGCCACCGGACAAGGGGGTTCTCTGGGGCCAACGTCCTGACTTTC. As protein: CASSHRTRGFSGANVLTF.

DNA of the CDR3: TGTGCCATCAGTCAGGGGCGCGATGAAAAACTGTTTTTT. This gives the protein CAISQGRDEKLFF. This chain links TRBV10-3 with TRBJ1-4, with a weak D call TRBD1 (6 bases). The CDR3 covers 13 residues. The ends were cut back, 5 bases at V and 6 bases at J, with 10 bases in the middle. CDR1 is ENHRY and CDR2 is SYGVKD in the germline V gene.

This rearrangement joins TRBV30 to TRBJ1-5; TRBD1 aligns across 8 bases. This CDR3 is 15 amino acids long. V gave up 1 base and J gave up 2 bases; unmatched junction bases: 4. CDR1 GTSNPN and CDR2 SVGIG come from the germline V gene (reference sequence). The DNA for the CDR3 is TGTGCCTGGAGTGACAGGGGGAGAGGCAATCAGCCCCAGCATTTT. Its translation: CAWSDRGRGNQPQHF.

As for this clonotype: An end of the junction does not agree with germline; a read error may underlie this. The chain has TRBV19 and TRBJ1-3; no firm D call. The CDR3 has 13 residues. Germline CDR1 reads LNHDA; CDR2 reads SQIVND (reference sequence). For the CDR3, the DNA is TGTGCCACTATCGTGCACTCTGAAAACACCATATATTTT. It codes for CATIVHSENTIYF.